This TCR beta chain was captured in a study of human thymus T cells. Here immunoSEQ multiplex PCR was the method, and the copy in TCRdb shows in-frame clones only, minus some. The table has 75,000 to 90,000 clones, roughly 96% seen once; the top ten hold 0.031%. Resected material from corrective heart surgery provided the thymus tissue analysed. Trimming removed 0 bases at V and 0 bases at J, with 4 bases between. The germline V gene encodes CDR1 SGHRS and CDR2 YFSETQ. The CDR3 covers 14 residues. Sequencing was performed on thymus tissue. This chain connects TRBV5-1 to TRBJ2-4; no clear D. This receptor was identified in a boy under two years old with a congenital heart defect but otherwise immunologically healthy. The CDR3 loop is CASSLDLAKNIQYF. CDR3 coding DNA: TGCGCCAGCAGCTTGGATCTAGCCAAAAACATTCAGTACTTC.